A selection of T cell receptor beta chains follows, all from one sample in a study of T cells in Graves' hyperthyroidism and ophthalmopathy. One entry per CDR3 protein results from TCRdb running MiXCR on the multiplex PCR reads. Of 500,000 to 650,000 distinct CDR3 sequences listed, around 15% were seen once; the top ten hold around 14%. Material for sequencing was blood. The receptors come from a woman aged 40 to 50 with Graves' hyperthyroidism. Each CDR3 is given with its conserved first and last residue. D genes are given only for firm matches. Clone size appears in some rows only: once, few, many, or a class for an expanded clone.

D: NA; J: TRBJ1-1; V: TRBV12-5; size: few; DNA: TGTGCTAGTGGTTTGGTACGGGGGATGAACACTGAAGCTTTCTTT; CDR3: CASGLVRGMNTEAFF
D: NA; J: TRBJ1-5; V: TRBV19; size: few; DNA: TGTGCCAGTAGGGGGCAGGGCTATCAGCCCCAGCATTTT; CDR3: CASRGQGYQPQHF
D: NA; J: TRBJ2-7; V: TRBV11-3; size: few; DNA: TGTGCCAGCAGCACCACATTGGCCTACGAGCAGTACTTC; CDR3: CASSTTLAYEQYF
D: TRBD2; J: TRBJ2-7; V: TRBV27; size: many; DNA: TGTGCCAGCAGTCCCCCACTAGCGGGGCCCACCTACGAGCAGTACTTC; CDR3: CASSPPLAGPTYEQYF
D: TRBD2; J: TRBJ2-1; V: TRBV20-1; size: many; DNA: TGCAGTGCTAGTAAAGGTTCGCGGGCTAGCGGGACGTCCTACAATGAGCAGTTCTTC; CDR3: CSASKGSRASGTSYNEQFF
D: TRBD2; J: TRBJ2-1; V: TRBV27; size: many; DNA: TGTGCCAGCAGTTCAAGCGGGAGGAGTGACAATGAGCAGTTCTTC; CDR3: CASSSSGRSDNEQFF
D: NA; J: TRBJ1-1; V: TRBV19; size: few; DNA: TGTGCTTCCAGCGAAACGGACACTGAAGCTTTCTTT; CDR3: CASSETDTEAFF
D: TRBD1; J: TRBJ2-3; V: TRBV11-1; size: NA; DNA: TGTGCCAGCAGCAGATTCAAGGGGACAGGCGGAGGAGATACGCAGTATTTT; CDR3: CASSRFKGTGGGDTQYF
D: TRBD1; J: TRBJ2-5; V: TRBV28; size: many; DNA: TGTGCCAGCAGTTCGGGACAGGCCCAAGAGACCCAGTACTTC; CDR3: CASSSGQAQETQYF
D: NA; J: TRBJ1-2; V: TRBV30; size: many; DNA: TGTGCCTGGAGTGTACTAGGGGGTAACTATGGCTACACCTTC; CDR3: CAWSVLGGNYGYTF
D: TRBD1; J: TRBJ2-5; V: TRBV2; size: many; DNA: TGTGCCAGCAGACCCCGGGACAGGGTTCCCTTGGGAGAGACCCAGTACTTC; CDR3: CASRPRDRVPLGETQYF
D: NA; J: TRBJ2-3; V: TRBV11-2; size: many; DNA: TGTGCCAGCAGCCCACGGACAGACAGCACAGATACGCAGTATTTT; CDR3: CASSPRTDSTDTQYF
D: TRBD1; J: TRBJ2-1; V: TRBV18; size: many; DNA: TGTGCCAGCTCCCCGGACAGGATCTACAATGAGCAGTTCTTC; CDR3: CASSPDRIYNEQFF
D: NA; J: TRBJ2-3; V: TRBV10-3; size: many; DNA: TGTGCCATCAGTGAGTCGAGGGGAGATCCAGATACGCAGTATTTT; CDR3: CAISESRGDPDTQYF
D: TRBD1; J: TRBJ1-5; V: TRBV7-8; size: NA; DNA: TGTGCCAGCAGCCCGGGACGAACAGGGGTTAGCAATCAGCCCCAGCATTTT; CDR3: CASSPGRTGVSNQPQHF
D: NA; J: TRBJ2-1; V: TRBV2; size: many; DNA: TGTGCCAGCATTTTAGTCGCGGGCTCCTACAATGAGCAGTTCTTC; CDR3: CASILVAGSYNEQFF
D: TRBD2; J: TRBJ2-2; V: TRBV4-1; size: few; DNA: TGCGCCAGCAGCCAAGGGCGGGGGACCGGGGAGCTGTTTTTT; CDR3: CASSQGRGTGELFF
D: TRBD2; J: TRBJ2-7; V: TRBV7-9; size: few; DNA: TGTGCCAGCAGCTTAAAGCGGGAGTTCTTCCCTTACGAGCAGTACTTC; CDR3: CASSLKREFFPYEQYF
D: NA; J: TRBJ1-1; V: TRBV5-6; size: many; DNA: TGTGCCAGCAGCTTTCCTCCCGGGGTGAACACTGAAGCTTTCTTT; CDR3: CASSFPPGVNTEAFF
D: NA; J: TRBJ1-2; V: TRBV20-1; size: NA; DNA: TGCAGTGCTAGAGATTGGCAGGGAGGCTATGGCTACACCTTC; CDR3: CSARDWQGGYGYTF
D: NA; J: TRBJ2-3; V: TRBV28; size: many; DNA: TGTGCCACCACGGAGGGGGTAACAGATACGCAGTATTTT; CDR3: CATTEGVTDTQYF
D: TRBD1; J: TRBJ1-5; V: TRBV28; size: few; DNA: TGTGCCAGCAGTTTTGTCAGGGGGCACCAGCCCCAGCATTTT; CDR3: CASSFVRGHQPQHF
D: NA; J: TRBJ1-1; V: TRBV14; size: many; DNA: TGTGCCAGCAGCCAAGATCTTCTGCTTGAAGCTTTCTTT; CDR3: CASSQDLLLEAFF
D: NA; J: TRBJ2-5; V: TRBV15; size: NA; DNA: TGTGCCACCAGCAGAGTGAGAGAGGGGACCCAGTACTTC; CDR3: CATSRVREGTQYF
D: TRBD1; J: TRBJ2-5; V: TRBV2; size: many; DNA: TGTGCCAGCAGTGATGGGCACCGGGACAGGGGACACGAGACCCAGTACTTC; CDR3: CASSDGHRDRGHETQYF
D: TRBD2; J: TRBJ2-5; V: TRBV20-1; size: NA; DNA: TGCAGTGCTGGAGATGGTCTAGCGGGAGCAGAGACCCAGTACTTC; CDR3: CSAGDGLAGAETQYF
D: TRBD2; J: TRBJ2-2; V: TRBV6-1; size: few; DNA: TGTGCCAGCAGCCCGGTCCGAGCTAGCGGGACCGGGGAGCTGTTTTTT; CDR3: CASSPVRASGTGELFF
D: NA; J: TRBJ1-1; V: TRBV7-2; size: NA; DNA: TGTGCCAGCAGCTTAGATTTCGATAACACTGAAGCTTTCTTT; CDR3: CASSLDFDNTEAFF
D: NA; J: TRBJ2-3; V: TRBV12-3/TRBV12-4; size: many; DNA: TGTGCCAGCTCTTGGGGGGAGAGGGATACGCAGTATTTT; CDR3: CASSWGERDTQYF
D: TRBD1; J: TRBJ2-6; V: TRBV19; size: few; DNA: TGTGCCAGTAGCGATGGGACAGGGATTGGGGCCAACGTCCTGACTTTC; CDR3: CASSDGTGIGANVLTF
D: TRBD1; J: TRBJ2-7; V: TRBV6-1; size: many; DNA: TGTGCCAGCAGTGAAGCGGGGACAGGGCTCCCATCCTACGAGCAGTACTTC; CDR3: CASSEAGTGLPSYEQYF
D: TRBD2; J: TRBJ2-5; V: TRBV14; size: NA; DNA: TGTGCCAGCAGCTCCAGACTTACCGGGACTAGCGGAACTATACAAGAGACCCAGTACTTC; CDR3: CASSSRLTGTSGTIQETQYF
D: NA; J: TRBJ1-2; V: TRBV3-1; size: NA; DNA: TGTGCCAGCAGCCAAGAGTCTTTTTTCGGCAGGGTCTATGGCTACACCTTC; CDR3: CASSQESFFGRVYGYTF
D: NA; J: TRBJ2-1; V: TRBV11-2; size: NA; DNA: TGTGCCAGCAGCTTAACCTACAATGAGCAGTCCTTC; CDR3: CASSLTYNEQSF
D: TRBD1; J: TRBJ1-1; V: TRBV2; size: few; DNA: TGTGCCAGCAGGGACAGGGTGGGGGGCACTGAAGCTTTCTTT; CDR3: CASRDRVGGTEAFF